Presented here are 2 T cell receptor beta chains from one specimen sequenced in a study of CD8+CD57+ T cells in acquired aplastic anemia. For sequencing, patients were chosen who had shown expansion of CD8+CD57+ cells by flow cytometry. It was genomic DNA that served as the template for profiling TCR beta VDJ and CDR3. TCRdb recomputed calls from the reads with MiXCR, one row per CDR3 protein. The table shows about 180,000 distinct CDR3 sequences, with almost 50% occurring only once. Sequences were obtained from sorted CD4+, CD8+, or CD8+CD57+ T cells (not recorded which) from PBMCs. The receptors were gathered from a human donor with aplastic anemia.

V and J are TRBV2 and TRBJ1-1; D uncertain. Trimming removed 3 bases from V and 0 bases from J, with 2 bases in between. Germline V gene lookup returns CDR1 SNHLY and CDR2 FYNNEI. The length of the CDR3 is 12 residues. The DNA for the CDR3 is TGTGCCAGCAGTGAGATGAACACTGAAGCTTTCTTT. Translating it yields CASSEMNTEAFF.

This clonotype was counted once. A much bigger clone sits one base away, suggesting this may be a read error. This CDR3 fails to terminate in the conserved phenylalanine or tryptophan, so it likely reflects a read error. This chain joins TRBV6-5 and TRBJ2-2, with unresolved D. The CDR3 is 8 amino acids. The germline CDR1 and CDR2 sequences are MNHEY and SVGAGI. CDR3 in DNA: TGTGCGACCGGGGAGCTGTTTTTA. It specifies CATGELFL.